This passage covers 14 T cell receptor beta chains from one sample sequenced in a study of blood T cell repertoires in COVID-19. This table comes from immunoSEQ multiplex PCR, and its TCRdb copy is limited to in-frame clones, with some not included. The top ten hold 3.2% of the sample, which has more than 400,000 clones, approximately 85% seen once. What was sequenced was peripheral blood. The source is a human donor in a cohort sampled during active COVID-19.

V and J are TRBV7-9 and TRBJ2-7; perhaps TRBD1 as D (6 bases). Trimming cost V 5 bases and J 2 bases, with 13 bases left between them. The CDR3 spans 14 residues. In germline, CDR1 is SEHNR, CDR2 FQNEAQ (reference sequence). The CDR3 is CASSPGTPTYEQYF. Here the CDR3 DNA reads TGTGCCAGCAGCCCCGGGACACCGACCTACGAGCAGTACTTC.

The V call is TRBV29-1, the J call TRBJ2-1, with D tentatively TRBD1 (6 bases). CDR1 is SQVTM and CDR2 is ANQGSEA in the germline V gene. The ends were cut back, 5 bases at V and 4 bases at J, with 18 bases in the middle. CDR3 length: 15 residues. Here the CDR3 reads CSVCQGSLVYNEQFF. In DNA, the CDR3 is TGCAGCGTTTGCCAGGGGTCGTTAGTTTACAATGAGCAGTTCTTC.

The DNA of the CDR3 is TGTGCCATCAGTCCCGGGACAGATACCGGGGAGCTGTTTTTT. Its protein is CAISPGTDTGELFF. The V call is TRBV10-3, the J call TRBJ2-2; 7 nucleotides align to TRBD1. The V gene end was trimmed by 5 bases and the J gene end by 5 bases; junction bases not matched to a gene: 5. CDR1 is ENHRY, CDR2 SYGVKD, per germline. This CDR3 region has 14 residues.

CDR3 DNA: TGTGCCAGCAGCTCCCGAGCGGGAGATGGCTCCAATGAGCAGTTCTTC. Translated: CASSSRAGDGSNEQFF. V gene TRBV9 combines with J gene TRBJ2-1, with 8 bases matching TRBD2. The CDR3 has 16 amino acids. The ends lost 4 bases at V and 6 bases at J; junction bases unmatched: 12. Germline CDR1 and CDR2: SGDLS and YYNGEE.

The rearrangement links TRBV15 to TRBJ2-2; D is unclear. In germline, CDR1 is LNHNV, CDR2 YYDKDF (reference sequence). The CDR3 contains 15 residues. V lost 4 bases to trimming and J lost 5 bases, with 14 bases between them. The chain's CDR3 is CATSTAPRVTGELFF. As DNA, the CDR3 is TGTGCCACCAGCACTGCCCCTCGGGTTACCGGGGAGCTGTTTTTT.

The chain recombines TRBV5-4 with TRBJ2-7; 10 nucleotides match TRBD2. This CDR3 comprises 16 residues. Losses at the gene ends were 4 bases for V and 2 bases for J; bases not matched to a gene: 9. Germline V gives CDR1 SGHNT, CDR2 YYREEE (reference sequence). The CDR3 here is CASSRPSGRGPYEQYF. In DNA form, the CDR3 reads TGTGCCAGCAGCCGCCCAAGCGGGAGGGGCCCCTACGAGCAGTACTTC. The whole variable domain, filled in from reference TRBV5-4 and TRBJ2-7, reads ETGVTQSPTHLIKTRGQQVTLRCSSQSGHNTVSWYQQALGQGPQFIFQYYREEENGRGNFPPRFSGLQFPNYSSELNVNALELDDSALYLCASSRPSGRGPYEQYFGPGTRLTVT.

CDR3 loop: CASSQDGGTGGYTEAFF. The CDR3 nucleotides are TGTGCCAGCAGCCAAGATGGGGGGACAGGGGGCTATACTGAAGCTTTCTTT. The chain combines TRBV3-1 (or the pseudogene TRBV3-2) with TRBJ1-1; 12 positions agree with TRBD1. V shed 0 bases, J shed 5 bases, and the junction held 7 bases outside the gene matches. This CDR3 comprises 17 residues. Germline V gene data show CDR1 as LGHDT and CDR2 as YNNKEL (reference sequence).

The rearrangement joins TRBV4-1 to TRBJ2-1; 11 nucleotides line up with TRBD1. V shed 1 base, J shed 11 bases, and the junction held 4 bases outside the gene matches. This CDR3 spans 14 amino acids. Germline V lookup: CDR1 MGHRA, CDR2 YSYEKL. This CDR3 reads CASSQGDRGAKQFF. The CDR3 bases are TGCGCCAGCAGCCAAGGGGACAGGGGGGCTAAGCAGTTCTTC.

In nucleotides, the CDR3 is TGTGCCAGCAGTGTAGTAAGCTACGAGCAGTACTTC. Translation gives CASSVVSYEQYF. The chain has TRBV2 and TRBJ2-7; D remains unclear. Germline CDR1 SNHLY, CDR2 FYNNEI. The V gene lost 4 bases and the J gene lost 3 bases, with 7 bases spanning the gap. CDR3 length: 12 amino acids.

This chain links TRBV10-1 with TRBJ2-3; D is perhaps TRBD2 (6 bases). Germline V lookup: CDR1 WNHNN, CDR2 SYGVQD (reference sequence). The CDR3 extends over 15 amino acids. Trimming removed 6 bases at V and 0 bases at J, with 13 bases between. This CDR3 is CASSDSGSSTDTQYF. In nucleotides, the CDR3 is TGCGCCAGCAGCGATAGCGGATCTAGCACAGATACGCAGTATTTT.

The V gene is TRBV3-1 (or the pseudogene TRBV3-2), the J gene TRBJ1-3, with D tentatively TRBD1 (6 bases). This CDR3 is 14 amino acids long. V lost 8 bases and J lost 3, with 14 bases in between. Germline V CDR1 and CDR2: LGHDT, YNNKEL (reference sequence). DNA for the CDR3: TGTGCCAGCGACTCAGGGGTCAATGGAAACACCATATATTTT. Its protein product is CASDSGVNGNTIYF.

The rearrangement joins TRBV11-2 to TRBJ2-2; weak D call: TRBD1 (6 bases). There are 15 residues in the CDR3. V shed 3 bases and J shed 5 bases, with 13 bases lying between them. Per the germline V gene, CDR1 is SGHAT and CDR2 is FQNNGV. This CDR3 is CASSFRGLETGELFF. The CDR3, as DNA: TGTGCCAGCAGCTTCAGGGGCCTGGAAACCGGGGAGCTGTTTTTT.

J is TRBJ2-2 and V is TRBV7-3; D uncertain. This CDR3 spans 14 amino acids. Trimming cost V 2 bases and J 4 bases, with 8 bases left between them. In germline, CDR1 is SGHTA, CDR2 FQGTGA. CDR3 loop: CASSLGGITGELFF. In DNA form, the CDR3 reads TGTGCCAGCAGCTTAGGCGGAATCACCGGGGAGCTGTTTTTT.

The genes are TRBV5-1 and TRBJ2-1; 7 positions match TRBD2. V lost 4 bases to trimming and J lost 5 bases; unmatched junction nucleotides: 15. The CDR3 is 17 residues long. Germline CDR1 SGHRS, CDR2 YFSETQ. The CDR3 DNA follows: TGCGCCAGCAGCCCTGTTTTCGGGGGAGGGAGCAACAATGAGCAGTTCTTC. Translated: CASSPVFGGGSNNEQFF.